This T cell receptor beta chain is from a study of CD8 T cells in Susac syndrome. RNA, at about 0.45 to 1 ug, was reverse transcribed with random hexamers. In TCRdb, the immunoSEQ multiplex PCR reads were re-called with MiXCR into one record per CDR3 protein. The sample yields about 210,000 distinct CDR3 sequences, nearly 97% seen once. The clonotype was recovered from a human donor with multiple sclerosis. The sequencing input was CD4+ T cells from PBMCs.

This CDR3 is CASSPFVLVNNEQFF. CDR3 bases: TGTGCCAGCAGCCCATTTGTCTTAGTCAACAATGAGCAGTTCTTC. The chain carries TRBV11-2 and TRBJ2-1; the D is unclear. Germline CDR1 and CDR2: SGHAT and FQNNGV. V was clipped by 5 bases and J by 5 bases, with 16 bases between them. The CDR3 has 15 amino acids.